This T cell receptor beta chain is drawn from a study of PD-1 blockade in classical Hodgkin lymphoma. Generated by immunoSEQ multiplex PCR, the TCRdb table keeps only in-frame clones and is missing some. The profile covers 35,000 to 50,000 clones, with 76% appearing a single time and over 9.5% taken by the ten largest. CDR3 length equals 16 residues. Germline CDR1 SNHLY, CDR2 FYNNEI. V shed 5 bases, J shed 5 bases, and the junction held 9 bases outside the gene matches. Comments on this clone: Its antigen is as yet unknown.

Exposure to brentuximab vedotin varied, and each patient had relapsed following autologous stem cell transplantation. The study's findings and limits: Diversity similar to that of newly diagnosed patients was seen at baseline in complete responders.

This chain connects TRBV2 to TRBJ2-2; TRBD2 matches 9 bases. The receptor comes from a human donor with classical Hodgkin lymphoma. Material: peripheral blood mononuclear cells (PBMCs), obtained at baseline. The CDR3 region has the DNA TGTGCCAGCAGTCCTCATAGCGGGAGTGGAACCGGGGAGCTGTTTTTT. Translating gives CASSPHSGSGTGELFF.